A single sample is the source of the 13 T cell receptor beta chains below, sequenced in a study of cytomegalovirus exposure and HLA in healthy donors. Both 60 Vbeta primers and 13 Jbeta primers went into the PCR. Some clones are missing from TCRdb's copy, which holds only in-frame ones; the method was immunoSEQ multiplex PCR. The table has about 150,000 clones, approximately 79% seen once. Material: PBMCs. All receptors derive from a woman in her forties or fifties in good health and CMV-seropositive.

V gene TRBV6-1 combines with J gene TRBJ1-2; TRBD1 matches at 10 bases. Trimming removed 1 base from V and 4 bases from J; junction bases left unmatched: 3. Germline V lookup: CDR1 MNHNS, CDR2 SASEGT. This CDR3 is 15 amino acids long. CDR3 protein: CASSEGTGGTYGYTF. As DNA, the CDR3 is TGTGCCAGCAGTGAAGGGACAGGGGGGACCTATGGCTACACCTTC.

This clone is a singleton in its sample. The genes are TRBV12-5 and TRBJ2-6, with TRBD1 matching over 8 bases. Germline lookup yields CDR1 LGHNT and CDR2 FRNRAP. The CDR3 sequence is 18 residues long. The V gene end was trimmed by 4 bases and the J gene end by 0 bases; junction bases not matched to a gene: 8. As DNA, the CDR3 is TGTGCTAGTGGTTCGACAGGGGTAGGACGCTCTGGGGCCAACGTCCTGACTTTC. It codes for CASGSTGVGRSGANVLTF.

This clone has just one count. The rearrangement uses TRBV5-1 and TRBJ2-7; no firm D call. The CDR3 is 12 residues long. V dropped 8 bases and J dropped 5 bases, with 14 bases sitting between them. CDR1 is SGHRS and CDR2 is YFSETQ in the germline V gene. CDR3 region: CASNKQVNEQYF. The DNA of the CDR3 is TGCGCCAGTAATAAGCAGGTGAACGAGCAGTACTTC.

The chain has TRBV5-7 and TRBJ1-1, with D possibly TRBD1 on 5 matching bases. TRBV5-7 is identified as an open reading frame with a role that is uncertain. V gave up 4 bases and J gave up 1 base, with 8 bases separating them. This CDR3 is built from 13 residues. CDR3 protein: CASSRGGNTEAFF. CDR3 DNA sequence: TGTGCCAGCAGCCGGGGGGGGAACACTGAAGCTTTCTTT.

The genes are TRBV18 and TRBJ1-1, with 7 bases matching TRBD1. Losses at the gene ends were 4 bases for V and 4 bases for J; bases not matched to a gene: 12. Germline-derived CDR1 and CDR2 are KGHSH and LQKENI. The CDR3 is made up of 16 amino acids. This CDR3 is CASSLGRPGGTTEAFF. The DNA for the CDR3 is TGTGCCAGCTCACTTGGACGACCAGGGGGGACCACTGAAGCTTTCTTT.

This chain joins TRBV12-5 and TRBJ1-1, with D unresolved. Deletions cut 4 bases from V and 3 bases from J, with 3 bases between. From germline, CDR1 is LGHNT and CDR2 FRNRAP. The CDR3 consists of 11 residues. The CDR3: CASGSYTEAFF. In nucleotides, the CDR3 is TGTGCTAGTGGTTCGTACACTGAAGCTTTCTTT.

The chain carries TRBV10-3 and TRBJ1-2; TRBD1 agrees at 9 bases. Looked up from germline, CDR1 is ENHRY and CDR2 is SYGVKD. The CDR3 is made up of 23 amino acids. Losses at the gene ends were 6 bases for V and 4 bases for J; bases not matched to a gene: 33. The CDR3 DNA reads TGTGCCATCAGCGAGCCAAGTCCCGTGCCTCCCACGGCACAGGGGGCGTCAATCTATGGCTACACCTTC. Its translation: CAISEPSPVPPTAQGASIYGYTF.

The chain's CDR3 is CATSRRAGGSHEQYF. DNA for the CDR3: TGTGCCACCAGCCGCCGAGCGGGGGGCAGCCACGAGCAGTACTTC. The chain combines TRBV15 with TRBJ2-7, with 9 bases identical to TRBD2. CDR1 is LNHNV and CDR2 is YYDKDF in the germline V gene (reference sequence). This CDR3 is 15 amino acids long. The V segment lost 5 bases and the J segment 5 bases; nucleotides outside the gene matches: 10.

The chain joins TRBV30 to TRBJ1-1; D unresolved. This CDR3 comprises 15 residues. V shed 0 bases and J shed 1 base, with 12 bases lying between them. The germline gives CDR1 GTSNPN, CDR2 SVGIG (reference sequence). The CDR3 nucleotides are TGTGCCTGGAGTGTTTGGAGGACCGGGAACACTGAAGCTTTCTTT. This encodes CAWSVWRTGNTEAFF.

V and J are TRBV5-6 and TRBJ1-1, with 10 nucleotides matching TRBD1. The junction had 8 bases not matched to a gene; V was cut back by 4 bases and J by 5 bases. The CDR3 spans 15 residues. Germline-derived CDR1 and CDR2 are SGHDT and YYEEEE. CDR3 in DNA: TGTGCCAGCAGCGAGGGGGGACAGGGGAAAACTGAAGCTTTCTTT. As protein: CASSEGGQGKTEAFF.

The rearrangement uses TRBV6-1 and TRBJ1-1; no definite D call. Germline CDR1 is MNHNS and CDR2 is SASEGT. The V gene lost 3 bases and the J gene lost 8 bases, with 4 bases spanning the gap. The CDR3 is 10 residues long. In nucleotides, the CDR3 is TGTGCCAGCAGTGACGAGGAAGCTTTCTTT. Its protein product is CASSDEEAFF.

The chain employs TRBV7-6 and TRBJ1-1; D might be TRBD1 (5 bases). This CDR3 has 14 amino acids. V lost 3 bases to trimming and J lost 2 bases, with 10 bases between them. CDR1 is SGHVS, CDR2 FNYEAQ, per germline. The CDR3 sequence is CASSLGGANTEAFF. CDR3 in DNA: TGTGCCAGCAGCTTGGGGGGTGCAAACACTGAAGCTTTCTTT.

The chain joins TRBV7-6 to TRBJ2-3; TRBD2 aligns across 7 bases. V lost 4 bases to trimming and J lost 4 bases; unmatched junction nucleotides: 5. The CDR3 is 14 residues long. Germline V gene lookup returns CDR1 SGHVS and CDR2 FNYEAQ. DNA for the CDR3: TGTGCCAGCAGCTCCAGTGGGGGGGCAGATACGCAGTATTTT. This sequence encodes CASSSSGGADTQYF.